This TCR beta chain was captured by sequencing in a study of early T cells in non-severe SARS-CoV-2 infection. At the level of the study: Bulk RNA from unsorted whole blood was sequenced; chains were unpaired. Findings and limits, study-wide: CD4 and private specificities were missed by VDJdb matching, which favored anti-spike CD8 responses.

This clonotype was detected only a few times. Its antigen is still unknown. CDR1 is SEHNR and CDR2 is FQNEAQ in the germline V gene (reference sequence). This CDR3 is built from 13 residues. The germline V and J ends were trimmed by 5 bases and 5 bases, with 12 bases remaining between them. Unique molecular identifiers were attached to individual cDNA molecules. TCRdb used MiXCR to reprocess the 5' RACE reads, holding one entry per CDR3 protein. The sample gives 95,000 to 150,000 distinct CDR3 sequences, 14% to 15% of which show up once; roughly 22% is in the top ten. This TCR was recovered from an adult who was a healthcare worker with PCR-confirmed SARS-CoV-2 infection or an uninfected control (not recorded which). The J gene is TRBJ1-1, the V gene TRBV7-9, with D unresolved. Source material: whole blood. The CDR3 sequence: CASSPPARTEAFF. The CDR3 region has the DNA TGTGCCAGCAGCCCCCCAGCGCGGACTGAAGCTTTCTTT.